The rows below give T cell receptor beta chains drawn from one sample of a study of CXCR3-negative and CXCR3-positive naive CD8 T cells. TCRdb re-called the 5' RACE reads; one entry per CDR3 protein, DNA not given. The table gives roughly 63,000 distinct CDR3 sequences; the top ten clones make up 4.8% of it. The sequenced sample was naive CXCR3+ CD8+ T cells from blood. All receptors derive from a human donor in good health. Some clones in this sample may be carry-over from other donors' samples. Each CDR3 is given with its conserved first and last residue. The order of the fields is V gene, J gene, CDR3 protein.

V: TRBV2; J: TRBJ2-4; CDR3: CACYRGTENIQYF
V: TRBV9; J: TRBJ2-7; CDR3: CASSPGQGEKVNEQYF
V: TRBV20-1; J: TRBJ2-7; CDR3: CSAPGSGGGRPLGEQYF
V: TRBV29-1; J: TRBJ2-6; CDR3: CSVEVGGFGFSGANVLTF
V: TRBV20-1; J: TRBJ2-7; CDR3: CSARDRGRAYEQYF
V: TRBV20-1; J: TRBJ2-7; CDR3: CSARSHGWEQYF
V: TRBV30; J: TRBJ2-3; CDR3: CAWVGRGRADTQYF
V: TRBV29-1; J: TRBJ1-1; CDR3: CSVVGGEVTNVAEAFF
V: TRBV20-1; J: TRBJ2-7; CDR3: CSARGDRGPYEQYF
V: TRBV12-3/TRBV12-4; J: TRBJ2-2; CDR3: CASSSPGLAGPGELFF
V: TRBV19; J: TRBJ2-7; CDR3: CASSIVWTPDPYEQYF
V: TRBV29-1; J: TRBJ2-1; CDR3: CSVGRASGSVPSYNEQFF
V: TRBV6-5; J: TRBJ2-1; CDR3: CASRLQLSAYNEQFF
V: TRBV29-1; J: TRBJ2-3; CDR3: CSVDLRELADTQYF
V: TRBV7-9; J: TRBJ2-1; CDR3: CASSFPPSREQFF
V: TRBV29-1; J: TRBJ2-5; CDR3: CSVEPPGETQYF
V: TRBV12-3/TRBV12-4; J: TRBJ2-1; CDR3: CASSLRGSRYNEQFF
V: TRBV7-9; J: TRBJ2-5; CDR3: CASSLDETWYQETQYF
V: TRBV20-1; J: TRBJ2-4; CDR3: CSARGSSGGLQNIQYF
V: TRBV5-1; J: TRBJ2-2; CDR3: CASSPNAWTGRFVGGELFF
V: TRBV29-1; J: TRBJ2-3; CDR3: CSVESEGPSTDTQYF
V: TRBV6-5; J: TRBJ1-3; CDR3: CASSTVVRGNTIYF
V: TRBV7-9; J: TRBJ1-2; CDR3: CASSLDLGYGYTF
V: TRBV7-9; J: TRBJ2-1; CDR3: CASSLSRVHEQFF
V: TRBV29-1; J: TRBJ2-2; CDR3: CSALGQETGELFF
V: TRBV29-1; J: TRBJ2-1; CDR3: CSATGLAYNEQFF
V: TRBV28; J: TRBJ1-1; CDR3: CASSPPPAVNTEAFF